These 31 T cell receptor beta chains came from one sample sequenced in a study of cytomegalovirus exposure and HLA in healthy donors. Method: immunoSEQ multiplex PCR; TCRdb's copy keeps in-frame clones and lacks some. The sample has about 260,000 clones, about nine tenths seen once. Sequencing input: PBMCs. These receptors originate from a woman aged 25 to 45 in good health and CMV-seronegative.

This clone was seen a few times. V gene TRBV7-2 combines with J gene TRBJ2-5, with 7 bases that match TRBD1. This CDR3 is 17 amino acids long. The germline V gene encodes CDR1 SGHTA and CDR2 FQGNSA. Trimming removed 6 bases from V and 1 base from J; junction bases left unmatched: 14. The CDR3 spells CASRQGGTSKAQETQYF. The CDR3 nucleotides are TGTGCCAGCAGGCAAGGGGGCACTTCCAAAGCCCAAGAGACCCAGTACTTC.

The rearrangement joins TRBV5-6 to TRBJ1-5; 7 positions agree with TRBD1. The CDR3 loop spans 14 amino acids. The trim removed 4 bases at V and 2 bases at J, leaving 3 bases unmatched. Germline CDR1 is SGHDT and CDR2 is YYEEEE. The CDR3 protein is CASSTRGGNQPQHF. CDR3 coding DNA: TGTGCCAGCAGCACCAGGGGGGGCAATCAGCCCCAGCATTTT.

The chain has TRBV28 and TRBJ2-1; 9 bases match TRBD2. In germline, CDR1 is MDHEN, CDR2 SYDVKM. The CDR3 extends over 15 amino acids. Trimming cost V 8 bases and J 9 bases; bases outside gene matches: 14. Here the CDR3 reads CASARVAGVGGEQFF. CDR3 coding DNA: TGTGCCAGCGCGCGGGTAGCGGGAGTCGGAGGTGAGCAGTTCTTC.

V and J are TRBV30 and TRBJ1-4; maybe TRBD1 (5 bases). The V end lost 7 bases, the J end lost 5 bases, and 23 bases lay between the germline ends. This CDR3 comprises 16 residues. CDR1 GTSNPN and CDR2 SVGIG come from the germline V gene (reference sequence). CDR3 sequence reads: CALKPDSGARNEKLFF. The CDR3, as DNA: TGTGCCTTAAAGCCGGACTCTGGGGCGAGAAATGAAAAACTGTTTTTT. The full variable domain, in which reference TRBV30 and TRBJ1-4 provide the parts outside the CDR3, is SQTIHQWPATLVQPVGSPLSLECTVEGTSNPNLYWYRQAAGRGLQLLFYSVGIGQISSEVPQNLSASRPQDRQFILSSKKLLLSDSGFYLCALKPDSGARNEKLFFGSGTQLSVL.

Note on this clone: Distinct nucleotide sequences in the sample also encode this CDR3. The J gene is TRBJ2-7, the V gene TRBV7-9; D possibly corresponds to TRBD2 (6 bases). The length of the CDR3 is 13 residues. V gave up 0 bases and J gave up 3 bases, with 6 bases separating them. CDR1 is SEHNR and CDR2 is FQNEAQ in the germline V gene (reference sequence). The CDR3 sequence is CASSLAGGYEQYF. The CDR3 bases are TGTGCCAGCAGCTTAGCGGGGGGCTACGAGCAGTACTTC.

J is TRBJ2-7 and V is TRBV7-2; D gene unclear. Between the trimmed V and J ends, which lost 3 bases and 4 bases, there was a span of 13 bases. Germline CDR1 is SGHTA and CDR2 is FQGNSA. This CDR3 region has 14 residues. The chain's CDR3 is CASSFAGRGYEQYF. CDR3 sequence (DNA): TGTGCCAGCAGCTTTGCCGGGCGAGGTTACGAGCAGTACTTC.

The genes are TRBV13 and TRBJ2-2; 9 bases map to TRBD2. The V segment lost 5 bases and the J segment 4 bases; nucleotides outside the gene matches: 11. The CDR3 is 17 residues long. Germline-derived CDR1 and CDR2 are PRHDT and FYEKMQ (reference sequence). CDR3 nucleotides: TGTGCCAGCAGCCCCAGTTTGGGCGGGAGGGCCACCGGGGAGCTGTTTTTT. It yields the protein CASSPSLGGRATGELFF. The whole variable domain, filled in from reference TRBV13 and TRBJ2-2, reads AAGVIQSPRHLIKEKRETATLKCYPIPRHDTVYWYQQGPGQDPQFLISFYEKMQSDKGSIPDRFSAQQFSDYHSELNMSSLELGDSALYFCASSPSLGGRATGELFFGEGSRLTVL.

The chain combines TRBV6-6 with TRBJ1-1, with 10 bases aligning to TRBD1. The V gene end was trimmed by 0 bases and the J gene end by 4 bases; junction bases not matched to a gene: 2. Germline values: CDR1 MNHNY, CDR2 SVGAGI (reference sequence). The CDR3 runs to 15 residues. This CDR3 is CASSYSGQGFTEAFF. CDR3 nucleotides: TGTGCCAGCAGTTACTCGGGACAGGGGTTCACTGAAGCTTTCTTT.

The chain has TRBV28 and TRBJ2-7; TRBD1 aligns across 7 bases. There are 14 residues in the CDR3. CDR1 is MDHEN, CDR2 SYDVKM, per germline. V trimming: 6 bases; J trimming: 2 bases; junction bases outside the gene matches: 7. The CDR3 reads CASRTGTATYEQYF. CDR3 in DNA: TGTGCCAGCAGAACCGGGACAGCCACCTACGAGCAGTACTTC.

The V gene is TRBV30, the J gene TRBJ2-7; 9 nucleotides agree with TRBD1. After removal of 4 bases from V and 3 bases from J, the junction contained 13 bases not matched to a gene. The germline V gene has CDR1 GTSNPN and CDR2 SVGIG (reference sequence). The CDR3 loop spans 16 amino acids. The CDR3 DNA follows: TGTGCCTGGAACTTCGGGGGAGGGGACAGGGTCTACGAGCAGTACTTC. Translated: CAWNFGGGDRVYEQYF.

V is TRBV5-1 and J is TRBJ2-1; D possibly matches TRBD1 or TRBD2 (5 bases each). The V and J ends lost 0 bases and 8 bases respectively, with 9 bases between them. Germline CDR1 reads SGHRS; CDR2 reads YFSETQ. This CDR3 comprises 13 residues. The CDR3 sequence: CASSLEGRDEQFF. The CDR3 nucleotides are TGCGCCAGCAGCTTGGAGGGGCGGGATGAGCAGTTCTTC.

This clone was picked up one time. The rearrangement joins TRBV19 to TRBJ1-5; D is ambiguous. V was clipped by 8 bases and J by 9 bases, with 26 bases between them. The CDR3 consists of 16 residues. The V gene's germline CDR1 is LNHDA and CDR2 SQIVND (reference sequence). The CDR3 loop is CASAGRASRQDGPQHF. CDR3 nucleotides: TGTGCCAGTGCCGGTCGGGCCTCAAGACAAGATGGGCCCCAGCATTTT.

The chain's CDR3 is CASSRGSYGYTF. The CDR3 bases are TGTGCCAGCAGTCGGGGCAGCTATGGCTACACCTTC. J is TRBJ1-2 and V is TRBV28, with a tentative D call TRBD1 (5 bases). CDR1 is MDHEN, CDR2 SYDVKM, per germline. The V end lost 5 bases, the J end lost 4 bases, and 8 bases lay between the germline ends. This CDR3 is built from 12 residues.

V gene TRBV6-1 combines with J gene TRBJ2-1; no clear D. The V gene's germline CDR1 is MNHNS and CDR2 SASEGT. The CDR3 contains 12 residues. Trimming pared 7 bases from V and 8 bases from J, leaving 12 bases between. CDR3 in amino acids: CASTPGRDEQFF. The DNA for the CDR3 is TGTGCCAGCACCCCTGGTAGGGATGAGCAGTTCTTC.

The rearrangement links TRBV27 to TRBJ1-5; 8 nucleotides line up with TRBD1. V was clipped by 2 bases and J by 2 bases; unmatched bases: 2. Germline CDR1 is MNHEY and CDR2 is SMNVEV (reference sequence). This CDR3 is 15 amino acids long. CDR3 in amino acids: CASSLDRGGNQPQHF. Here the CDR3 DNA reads TGTGCCAGCAGTTTAGACAGGGGAGGCAATCAGCCCCAGCATTTT.

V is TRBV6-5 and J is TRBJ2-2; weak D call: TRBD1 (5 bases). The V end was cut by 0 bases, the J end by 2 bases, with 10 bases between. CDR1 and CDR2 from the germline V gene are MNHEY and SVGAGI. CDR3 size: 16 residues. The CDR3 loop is CASSYSTRVNTGELFF. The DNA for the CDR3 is TGTGCCAGCAGTTACTCGACCAGGGTTAACACCGGGGAGCTGTTTTTT.

The DNA for the CDR3 is TGTGCCAGCAGCTTGTCGGTAGATACGCAGTATTTT. Residues: CASSLSVDTQYF. The chain carries TRBV5-6 and TRBJ2-3; the D is unclear. Deletions cut 1 base from V and 5 bases from J, with 5 bases between. This CDR3 contains 12 residues. Germline CDR1 SGHDT, CDR2 YYEEEE.

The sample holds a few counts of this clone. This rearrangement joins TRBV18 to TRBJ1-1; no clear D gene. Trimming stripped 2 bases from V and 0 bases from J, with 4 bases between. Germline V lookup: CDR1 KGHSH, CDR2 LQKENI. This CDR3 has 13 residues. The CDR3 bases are TGTGCCAGCTCACCATACCTGAACACTGAAGCTTTCTTT. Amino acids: CASSPYLNTEAFF.

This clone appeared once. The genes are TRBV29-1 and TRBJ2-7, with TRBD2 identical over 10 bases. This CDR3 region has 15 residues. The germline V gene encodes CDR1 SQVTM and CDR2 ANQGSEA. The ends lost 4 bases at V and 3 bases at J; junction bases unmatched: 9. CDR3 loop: CSVVLAGEPDYEQYF. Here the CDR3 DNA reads TGCAGCGTTGTTCTAGCGGGAGAGCCCGACTACGAGCAGTACTTC.

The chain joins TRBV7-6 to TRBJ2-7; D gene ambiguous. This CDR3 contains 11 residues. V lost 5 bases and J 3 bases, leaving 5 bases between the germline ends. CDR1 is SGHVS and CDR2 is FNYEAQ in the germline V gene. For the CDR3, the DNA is TGTGCCAGCAGCCCGGGCTACGAGCAGTACTTC. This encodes CASSPGYEQYF. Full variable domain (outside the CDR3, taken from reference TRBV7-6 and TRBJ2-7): GAGVSQSPRYKVTKRGQDVALRCDPISGHVSLYWYRQALGQGPEFLTYFNYEAQQDKSGLPNDRFSAERPEGSISTLTIQRTEQRDSAMYRCASSPGYEQYFGPGTRLTVT.

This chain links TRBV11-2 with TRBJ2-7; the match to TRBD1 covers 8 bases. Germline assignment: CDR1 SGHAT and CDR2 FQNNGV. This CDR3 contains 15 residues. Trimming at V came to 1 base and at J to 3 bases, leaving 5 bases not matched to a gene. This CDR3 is CASSLGQGPIYEQYF. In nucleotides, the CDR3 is TGTGCCAGCAGCTTAGGACAGGGGCCGATCTACGAGCAGTACTTC.

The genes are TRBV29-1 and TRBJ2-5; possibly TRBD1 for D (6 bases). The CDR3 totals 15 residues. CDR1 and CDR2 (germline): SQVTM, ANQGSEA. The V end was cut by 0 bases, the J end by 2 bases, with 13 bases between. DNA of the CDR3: TGCAGCGTTGAAGATCGAGGGACACTTCAAGAGACCCAGTACTTC. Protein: CSVEDRGTLQETQYF.

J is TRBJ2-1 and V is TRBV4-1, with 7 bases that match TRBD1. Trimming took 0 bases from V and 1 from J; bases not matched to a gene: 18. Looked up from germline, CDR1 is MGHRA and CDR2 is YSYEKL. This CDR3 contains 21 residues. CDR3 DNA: TGCGCCAGCAGCCAAGATCGGCCAGGGGGTGCCTCGAAGGGATCCTACAATGAGCAGTTCTTC. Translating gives CASSQDRPGGASKGSYNEQFF.

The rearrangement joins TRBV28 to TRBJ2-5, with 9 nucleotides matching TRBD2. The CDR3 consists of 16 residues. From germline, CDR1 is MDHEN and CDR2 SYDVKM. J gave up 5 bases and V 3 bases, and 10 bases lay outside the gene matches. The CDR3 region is CASSFQSGTSFETQYF. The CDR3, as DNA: TGTGCCAGCAGTTTCCAATCCGGGACTAGCTTTGAGACCCAGTACTTC.

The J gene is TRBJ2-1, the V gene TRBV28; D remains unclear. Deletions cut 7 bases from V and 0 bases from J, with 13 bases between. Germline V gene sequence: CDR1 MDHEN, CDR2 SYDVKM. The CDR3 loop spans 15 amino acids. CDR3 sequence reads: CASTKSPSSYNEQFF. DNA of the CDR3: TGTGCCAGCACCAAGAGTCCCAGCTCCTACAATGAGCAGTTCTTC.

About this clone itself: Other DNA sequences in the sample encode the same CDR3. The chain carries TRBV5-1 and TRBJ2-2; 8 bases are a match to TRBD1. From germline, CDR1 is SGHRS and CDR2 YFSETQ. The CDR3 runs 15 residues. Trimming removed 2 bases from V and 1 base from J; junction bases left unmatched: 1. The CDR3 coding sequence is TGCGCCAGCAGCTTAGGGACAGGGAACACCGGGGAGCTGTTTTTT. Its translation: CASSLGTGNTGELFF.

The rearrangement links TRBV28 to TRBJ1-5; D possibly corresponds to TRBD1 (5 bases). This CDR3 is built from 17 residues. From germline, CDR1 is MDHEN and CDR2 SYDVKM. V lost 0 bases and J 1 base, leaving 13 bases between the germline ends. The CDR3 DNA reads TGTGCCAGCAGTTTATGGGGGACGGGGATCAGCAATCAGCCCCAGCATTTT. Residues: CASSLWGTGISNQPQHF.

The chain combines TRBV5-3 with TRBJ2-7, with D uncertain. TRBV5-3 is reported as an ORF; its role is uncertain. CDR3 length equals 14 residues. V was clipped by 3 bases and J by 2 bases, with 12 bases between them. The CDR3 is CARSCGPAAYEQYF. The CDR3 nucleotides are TGTGCCAGAAGCTGTGGACCCGCGGCCTACGAGCAGTACTTC.

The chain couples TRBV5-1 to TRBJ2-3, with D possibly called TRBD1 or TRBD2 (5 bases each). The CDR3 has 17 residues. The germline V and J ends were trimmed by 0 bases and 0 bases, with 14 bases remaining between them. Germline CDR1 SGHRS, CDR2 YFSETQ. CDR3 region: CASSLVLRGPSTDTQYF. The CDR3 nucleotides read TGCGCCAGCAGCTTGGTCTTAAGGGGACCTAGCACAGATACGCAGTATTTT.

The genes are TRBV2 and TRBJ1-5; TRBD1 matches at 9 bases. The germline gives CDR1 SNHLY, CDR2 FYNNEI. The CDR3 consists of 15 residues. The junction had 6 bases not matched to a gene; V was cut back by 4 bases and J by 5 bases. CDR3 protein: CASSAGQGSYQPQHF. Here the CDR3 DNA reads TGTGCCAGCAGTGCAGGACAGGGGTCATATCAGCCCCAGCATTTT. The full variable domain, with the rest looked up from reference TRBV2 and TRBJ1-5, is EPEVTQTPSHQVTQMGQEVILRCVPISNHLYFYWYRQILGQKVEFLVSFYNNEISEKSEIFDDQFSVERPDGSNFTLKIRSTKLEDSAMYFCASSAGQGSYQPQHFGDGTRLSIL.

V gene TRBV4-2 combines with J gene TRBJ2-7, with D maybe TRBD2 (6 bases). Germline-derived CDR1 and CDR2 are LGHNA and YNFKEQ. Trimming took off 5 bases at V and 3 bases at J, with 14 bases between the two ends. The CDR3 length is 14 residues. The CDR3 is CASSSFRENYEQYF. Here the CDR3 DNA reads TGTGCCAGCAGCTCGTTCCGGGAGAACTACGAGCAGTACTTC.